Listed below are T cell receptor beta chains from one sample, sequenced in a study of Ad26.COV2.S vaccination and SARS-CoV-2 variants. Here immunoSEQ multiplex PCR was the method, and the copy in TCRdb shows in-frame clones only, minus some. Found here are hundreds of thousands of clones, over 80% of them singletons; the top ten hold roughly 1.7%. The sequencing used peripheral blood, collected in a trial of Ad26.COV2.S vaccine versus placebo. The receptor source for this set is a person aged 18-65 years who received the Ad26.COV2.S COVID-19 vaccine or a placebo. Both conserved end residues are part of each CDR3. The D gene is left open where the match is weak. Clone size is given for some rows only: seen once, a few or many times, or a class if the clone is expanded.

V	D	size	length	J	DNA	CDR3
TRBV7-8	TRBD1	.	15	TRBJ2-7	TGTGCCAGCAGCACCCGGGACAGGGGACCCTACGAGCAGTACTTC	CASSTRDRGPYEQYF
TRBV6-2/TRBV6-3	.	.	15	TRBJ2-5	TGTGCCAGCAGTTACTCTCTGGGGTTCAGAGAGACCCAGTACTTC	CASSYSLGFRETQYF
TRBV9	.	.	14	TRBJ2-5	TGTGCCAGCAGCGTTGGGACAAAACAAGAGACCCAGTACTTC	CASSVGTKQETQYF
TRBV20-1	TRBD1	.	13	TRBJ1-6	TGCAGTGCTAGTCAGGGGGGTCTGTCACCCCTCCACTTT	CSASQGGLSPLHF
TRBV11-2	.	.	13	TRBJ1-1	TGTGCCAGCAGCTTAAACCACAGGGCCGAAGCTTTCTTT	CASSLNHRAEAFF
TRBV18	.	few	17	TRBJ1-3	TGTGCCAGCTCACCGCCGTCTCCGGGCGATCTTGGAAACACCATATATTTT	CASSPPSPGDLGNTIYF
TRBV19	.	.	15	TRBJ2-7	TGTGCCAGTAGTATCAGTCCCAGGGGGGACTACGAGCAGTACTTC	CASSISPRGDYEQYF
TRBV3-1/TRBV3-2	TRBD1	few	15	TRBJ2-3	TGTGCCAGCAACCCTACGACAGGGAGCACAGATACGCAGTATTTT	CASNPTTGSTDTQYF
TRBV7-9	.	.	17	TRBJ1-1	TGTGCCAGCAGCCTAAGCCGGGGTATTGGTATGAACACTGAAGCTTTCTTT	CASSLSRGIGMNTEAFF
TRBV7-9	.	.	12	TRBJ2-7	TGTGCCAGCAGCCGGACCTCATACGAGCAGTACTTC	CASSRTSYEQYF
TRBV13	.	.	13	TRBJ2-5	TGTGCCAGCAGCTTACCAGGGGAAGAGACCCAGTACTTC	CASSLPGEETQYF
TRBV5-6	.	once	14	TRBJ2-3	TGTGCCAGCCTCTTTGGCAGGGGCGCAGATACGCAGTATTTT	CASLFGRGADTQYF
TRBV19	.	.	15	TRBJ2-7	TGTGCCAGTAGTATATCCCCGGCCCAGGGACACGAGCAGTACTTC	CASSISPAQGHEQYF
TRBV28	.	.	21	TRBJ1-5	TGTGCCAGCAGTTTTTCGAGCTGGCGGATGAAAAGACAGATTAGCAATCAGCCCCAGCATTTT	CASSFSSWRMKRQISNQPQHF
TRBV7-8	.	.	14	TRBJ2-7	TGTGCCAGCAGCTTAGCGGGGGATCTCTACGAGCAGTACTTC	CASSLAGDLYEQYF
TRBV7-8	TRBD1	.	15	TRBJ2-2	TGTGCCAGCAGCTTTGGGACAGTTAACACCGGGGAGCTGTTTTTT	CASSFGTVNTGELFF
TRBV25-1	TRBD1	.	14	TRBJ2-4	TGTGCCAGCAGTGTATCCGGGACAGCAAACATTCAGTACTTC	CASSVSGTANIQYF
TRBV5-5	.	.	12	TRBJ1-2	TGTGCCAGCAGCTTGTGGGAGAATGGCTACACCTTC	CASSLWENGYTF
TRBV14	TRBD1	.	17	TRBJ2-2	TGTGCCAGCAGCCATCCGCCGGGACAGGGGACCACCGGGGAGCTGTTTTTT	CASSHPPGQGTTGELFF
TRBV6-1	.	.	12	TRBJ2-5	TGTGCCAGCAGTGAAGCGCGGGAGACCCAGTACTTC	CASSEARETQYF
TRBV6-5	.	.	15	TRBJ1-5	TGTGCCGGTAGCAGGGGTATTCTAAGCAATCAGCCCCAGCATTTT	CAGSRGILSNQPQHF
TRBV4-1	TRBD1	.	19	TRBJ1-6	TGCGCCAGCAGCCAAGATACAGGGGGCAGAGGATCCTATAATTCACCCCTCCACTTT	CASSQDTGGRGSYNSPLHF
TRBV11-2	.	.	18	TRBJ1-2	TGTGCCAGCAGCTTAGGGAGGGGGGGGTCGGAGCCCCGATATGGCTACACCTTC	CASSLGRGGSEPRYGYTF
TRBV5-1	.	.	14	TRBJ2-3	TGCGCCAGCAGCAAGCTGACAGGCACAGATACGCAGTATTTT	CASSKLTGTDTQYF
TRBV6-4	.	.	15	TRBJ1-2	TGTGCCAGCAGTATACTACCGGGACAATTATGGGGCTACACCTTC	CASSILPGQLWGYTF
TRBV7-8	.	.	12	TRBJ1-6	TGTGCCAGCAGCTCCAACACCGCTCCCCTCCACTTT	CASSSNTAPLHF